This T cell receptor (beta chain) was sequenced in a study of control samples from healthy donors and cancer patients. The germline V gene encodes CDR1 SNHLY and CDR2 FYNNEI. Trimming left V 0 bases short and J 4 bases short, with 12 bases between. The CDR3 is made up of 15 amino acids. TCRdb's table, derived via immunoSEQ multiplex PCR, lists solely in-frame clones and lacks some. In the table there are some 57,000 clones, 95% of which are singletons. The sample comprised blood. This rearrangement joins TRBV2 to TRBJ2-5, with D possibly being TRBD2 (5 bases). This receptor was identified in a man between 25 and 39 years old in good health. The CDR3 reads CASSEAGDYRETQYF. In DNA, the CDR3 is TGTGCCAGCAGTGAAGCTGGCGACTATAGAGAGACCCAGTACTTC. Filled out from reference TRBV2 and TRBJ2-5, the complete variable domain reads EPEVTQTPSHQVTQMGQEVILRCVPISNHLYFYWYRQILGQKVEFLVSFYNNEISEKSEIFDDQFSVERPDGSNFTLKIRSTKLEDSAMYFCASSEAGDYRETQYFGPGTRLLVL.